This entry lists 20 T cell receptor beta chains sequenced from one sample in a study of shared clonotypes between healthy human individuals. Only in-frame clones appear in the TCRdb table, and some are missing; sequencing was by immunoSEQ multiplex PCR. The data hold some 580,000 clones, with more than 95% observed a single time. Source material: naive CD4+ T cells sorted from blood. The subset was: CD45RA+ positively selected. These receptors were taken from a woman aged 25 to 45 in good health.

The rearrangement joins TRBV10-1 to TRBJ2-1; D not resolved. Trimming removed 3 bases at V and 0 bases at J, with 6 bases between. This CDR3 has 14 amino acids. The germline CDR1 and CDR2 sequences are WNHNN and SYGVQD (reference sequence). This CDR3 reads CASSEGVSYNEQFF. CDR3 in DNA: TGCGCCAGCAGTGAAGGCGTCTCCTACAATGAGCAGTTCTTC.

The rearrangement uses TRBV19 and TRBJ1-4; 12 bases agree with TRBD1. The germline gives CDR1 LNHDA, CDR2 SQIVND (reference sequence). The CDR3 length is 17 residues. V lost 7 bases, J lost 10 bases, and 16 bases stayed unmatched. CDR3 loop: CASKTGTGGNAVGKLFF. The CDR3 DNA reads as TGTGCCAGTAAAACCGGGACAGGGGGCAACGCAGTAGGAAAACTGTTTTTT.

This chain links TRBV19 with TRBJ1-5; D gene ambiguous. The germline gives CDR1 LNHDA, CDR2 SQIVND (reference sequence). V was clipped by 5 bases and J by 5 bases, with 7 bases between them. The CDR3 totals 12 residues. CDR3 residues: CASSPGDQPQHF. CDR3 DNA: TGTGCCAGTAGTCCGGGAGATCAGCCCCAGCATTTT.

The chain carries TRBV2 and TRBJ1-4; D remains ambiguous. Deletions cut 7 bases from V and 0 bases from J, with 15 bases between. This CDR3 is built from 16 residues. The germline V gene has CDR1 SNHLY and CDR2 FYNNEI. The chain's CDR3 is CASTPRQPATNEKLFF. CDR3 nucleotide sequence: TGTGCCAGCACCCCTAGGCAGCCCGCAACTAATGAAAAACTGTTTTTT.

CDR3 sequence: CASSQSILTYNEQFF. CDR3 coding DNA: TGCGCCAGCAGTCAATCGATACTAACCTACAATGAGCAGTTCTTC. V usage is TRBV23-1 and J usage is TRBJ2-1; D is ambiguous. TRBV23-1 is an ORF; its function is uncertain. CDR3 length: 15 residues. Trimming removed 0 bases from V and 2 bases from J, with 8 bases in between.

The chain links TRBV19 to TRBJ2-5; the D is unclear. This CDR3 is 14 amino acids long. Germline V gene data show CDR1 as LNHDA and CDR2 as SQIVND (reference sequence). V was clipped by 1 base and J by 1 base, with 7 bases between them. As DNA, the CDR3 is TGTGCCAGTAGTATAGTGAACAGCCAAGAGACCCAGTACTTC. Its translation: CASSIVNSQETQYF.

V is TRBV5-1 and J is TRBJ2-1; D perhaps matches TRBD2 (7 bases). The CDR3 extends over 15 amino acids. Germline CDR1 SGHRS, CDR2 YFSETQ. V lost 3 bases, J lost 6 bases, and 16 bases lay in between. This CDR3 reads CASSWGGGPTNEQFF. In DNA, the CDR3 is TGCGCCAGCAGCTGGGGAGGGGGACCGACCAATGAGCAGTTCTTC.

This clone was counted once. The rearrangement uses TRBV28 and TRBJ2-7, with D possibly TRBD1 on 5 matching bases. Germline loops: CDR1 MDHEN, CDR2 SYDVKM. This CDR3 is built from 14 residues. Trimming cost V 2 bases and J 2 bases, with 10 bases left between them. The CDR3 region is CASSLGQPPYEQYF. In DNA, the CDR3 is TGTGCCAGCAGTTTAGGACAACCCCCCTACGAGCAGTACTTC.

The J gene is TRBJ1-5, the V gene TRBV7-8, with D unclear. Germline V gives CDR1 SGHVS, CDR2 FQNEAQ. V lost 4 bases and J 4 bases, leaving 14 bases between the germline ends. This CDR3 region has 15 residues. CDR3 residues: CASSYGRIKNQPQHF. As DNA, the CDR3 is TGTGCCAGCAGCTACGGACGGATAAAGAATCAGCCCCAGCATTTT.

The chain employs TRBV15 and TRBJ1-3; maybe TRBD1 (5 bases). The CDR3 consists of 16 residues. Germline V lookup: CDR1 LNHNV, CDR2 YYDKDF (reference sequence). Trimming left V 6 bases short and J 0 bases short, with 15 bases between. CDR3: CATSAGTQSSGNTIYF. CDR3 nucleotides: TGTGCCACCAGTGCCGGGACCCAGAGCTCTGGAAACACCATATATTTT.

V and J are TRBV28 and TRBJ2-5, with 8 positions matching TRBD1. The end of the DNA aligns better with TRBJ2-7, so the J call may be wrong. Germline V gene lookup returns CDR1 MDHEN and CDR2 SYDVKM. This CDR3 region has 18 residues. CDR3 region: CASSFAGQGEVSSYEQYF. As DNA, the CDR3 is TGTGCCAGCAGTTTCGCCGGACAGGGTGAGGTTAGCTCCTACGAGCAGTACTTC.

This clone showed up just once. CDR3 residues: CASTKLLRTSLTVYNSPLHF. CDR3 nucleotides: TGTGCCAGCACTAAGCTTCTCCGGACTTCATTGACCGTCTATAATTCACCCCTCCACTTT. This rearrangement joins TRBV2 to TRBJ1-6; no firm D call. Germline V CDR1 and CDR2: SNHLY, FYNNEI. The CDR3 extends over 20 amino acids. V lost 7 bases to trimming and J lost 3 bases, with 28 bases between them.

On this clone itself: Here the CDR3 omits its conserved ending phenylalanine or tryptophan, so a read error is the likely source. No DNA is shown, since the ends of the CDR3 on it are uncertain; the CDR3 is the one TCRdb lists. The genes are TRBV30 and TRBJ2-7; the table's D call, TRBD1, was not checked against the DNA. CDR1 is GTSNPN, CDR2 SVGIG, per germline (reference sequence). The CDR3 totals 11 residues, both ends included. This CDR3 reads CAWGSTGNPHL.

This sequence joins TRBV7-8 and TRBJ2-7; possibly TRBD2 for D (6 bases). Per the germline V gene, CDR1 is SGHVS and CDR2 is FQNEAQ. V was trimmed by 1 base and J by 6 bases, leaving 16 bases between them. This CDR3 has 15 residues. CDR3 amino acids: CASSLVPALEGEQYF. The CDR3 nucleotides are TGTGCCAGCAGCTTAGTACCGGCCTTGGAGGGCGAGCAGTACTTC.

This rearrangement joins TRBV30 to TRBJ2-7; weak D call: TRBD1 (6 bases). V was cut by 3 bases and J by 3 bases, with 21 bases left in between. CDR1 is GTSNPN and CDR2 is SVGIG in the germline V gene (reference sequence). The CDR3 is 16 residues long. This chain's CDR3 is CAWRVHRADGYYEQYF. In nucleotides, the CDR3 is TGTGCCTGGAGGGTCCACAGGGCCGATGGGTACTACGAGCAGTACTTC.

This rearrangement joins TRBV7-2 to TRBJ2-1, with unresolved D. V lost 5 bases to trimming and J lost 8 bases, with 16 bases between them. The germline V gene encodes CDR1 SGHTA and CDR2 FQGNSA. The CDR3 is 14 amino acids. The CDR3 coding sequence is TGTGCCAGCAGCAAAACCGCAACTCTGGATGAGCAGTTCTTC. It specifies CASSKTATLDEQFF.

This clone was seen a single time. The rearrangement joins TRBV30 to TRBJ1-1, with 7 bases identical to TRBD1. From germline, CDR1 is GTSNPN and CDR2 SVGIG (reference sequence). This CDR3 is built from 12 residues. The J segment lost 6 bases and the V segment lost 2 bases, leaving 3 bases of the junction unmatched. The CDR3 protein is CAWSQGVSEAFF. CDR3 DNA: TGTGCCTGGAGTCAGGGGGTGTCTGAAGCTTTCTTT.

V usage is TRBV11-2 and J usage is TRBJ2-2; 8 bases map to TRBD2. Germline values: CDR1 SGHAT, CDR2 FQNNGV. This CDR3 has 15 residues. The J segment lost 1 base and the V segment lost 5 bases, leaving 3 bases of the junction unmatched. CDR3 sequence (DNA): TGTGCCAGCAGCCCAACTAGCGGGAACACCGGGGAGCTGTTTTTT. Encoded protein: CASSPTSGNTGELFF. The variable domain in full, completed from reference TRBV11-2 and TRBJ2-2, reads EAGVAQSPRYKIIEKRQSVAFWCNPISGHATLYWYQQILGQGPKLLIQFQNNGVVDDSQLPKDRFSAERLKGVDSTLKIQPAKLEDSAVYLCASSPTSGNTGELFFGEGSRLTVL.

The chain carries TRBV19 and TRBJ2-7, with D possibly being TRBD2 (6 bases). The CDR3 extends over 15 amino acids. Germline CDR1 is LNHDA and CDR2 is SQIVND (reference sequence). V gave up 5 bases and J gave up 2 bases, with 16 bases separating them. CDR3 residues: CASSLRLVGTYEQYF. Written as DNA, the CDR3 is TGTGCCAGTAGTTTAAGACTAGTAGGGACCTACGAGCAGTACTTC.

The V call is TRBV14, the J call TRBJ2-1; D is unclear. The CDR3 totals 13 residues. V lost 4 bases and J 9 bases, leaving 13 bases between the germline ends. Germline values: CDR1 SGHDN, CDR2 FVKESK. Here the CDR3 DNA reads TGTGCCAGCAGCCGCCTTGACTGGGGTGAGCAGTTCTTC. It yields the protein CASSRLDWGEQFF.